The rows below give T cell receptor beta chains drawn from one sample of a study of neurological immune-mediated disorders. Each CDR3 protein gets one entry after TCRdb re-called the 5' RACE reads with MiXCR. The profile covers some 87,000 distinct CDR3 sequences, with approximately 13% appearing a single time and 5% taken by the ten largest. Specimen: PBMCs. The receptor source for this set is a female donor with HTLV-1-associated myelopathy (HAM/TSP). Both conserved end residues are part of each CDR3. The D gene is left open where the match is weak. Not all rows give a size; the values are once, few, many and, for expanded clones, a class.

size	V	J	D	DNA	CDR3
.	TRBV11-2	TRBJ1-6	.	TGTGCCAGCAGCTTAGATCCTGCCATGTCGTCACCCATCCACTTT	CASSLDPAMSSPIHF
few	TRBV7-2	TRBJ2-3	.	TGTGCCAGCAGCTTATGGGGCACAGATACGCAGTATTTT	CASSLWGTDTQYF
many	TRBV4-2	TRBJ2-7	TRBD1	TGTGCCAGCAGCCTACCGGGACAGGGGGCTCACGAGCAGTACTTC	CASSLPGQGAHEQYF
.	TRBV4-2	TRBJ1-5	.	TGTGCCAGAAGCCAAGAGCCGGGACGTAGCAATCAGCCCCAACATTTT	CARSQEPGRSNQPQHF
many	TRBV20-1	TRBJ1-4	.	TGCAGTGCTAGAATCGGGTGGGGAGCGACTAATGAAAAACTGTTTTTT	CSARIGWGATNEKLFF
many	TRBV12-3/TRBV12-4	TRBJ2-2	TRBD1	TGTGCCAGCAGTTCCTGGGGACAGAAGAACACCGGGGAGCTGTTTTTT	CASSSWGQKNTGELFF
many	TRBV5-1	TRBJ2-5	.	TGCGCCAGCAGCTCCCTCCCCCTCGGGGGTCAAGAGACCCAGTACTTC	CASSSLPLGGQETQYF
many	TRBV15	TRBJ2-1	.	TGTGCCACCAGCCAACTACTGGGCGATGAGCAGTTCTTC	CATSQLLGDEQFF
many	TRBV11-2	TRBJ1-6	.	TGTGCCAGCAGCTTAGATGTCAATTCACCCCTCCACTTT	CASSLDVNSPLHF
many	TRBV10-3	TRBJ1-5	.	TGTGCCCCCAGCATCGGGAGGGCTCAGCCCCAGCATTTT	CAPSIGRAQPQHF
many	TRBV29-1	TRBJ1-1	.	TGCAGCGGGGTGGACGGAAACACTGAAGCTTTCTTT	CSGVDGNTEAFF
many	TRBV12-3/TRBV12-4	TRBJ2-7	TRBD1	TGTGCCAGCAGATTCACAGGGGTAAACGAGCAGTACTTC	CASRFTGVNEQYF
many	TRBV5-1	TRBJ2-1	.	TGCGCCAGCAGACTTGGATGGCTGGACGAGCAGTTCTTC	CASRLGWLDEQFF
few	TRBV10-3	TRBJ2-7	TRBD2	TGTGCCATCGGAGACTCCGGGGGGGCAAATGAGCAGTACTTC	CAIGDSGGANEQYF
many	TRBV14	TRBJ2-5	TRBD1	TGTGCCAGCAGCTCCGACAGGGTGGAGACCCAGTACTTC	CASSSDRVETQYF
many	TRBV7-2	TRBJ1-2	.	TGTGCCAGCAGCCCACAGGAGAGCTCTAACTATGGCTACACCTTC	CASSPQESSNYGYTF
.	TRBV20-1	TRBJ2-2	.	TGCAGTGTTAGACAGGGACTCGGGGATCTGTTTTTT	CSVRQGLGDLFF
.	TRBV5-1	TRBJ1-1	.	TGCGCCAGCAGCTTGCTAACTCCCGGGACGAACACTGAAGCTTTCTTT	CASSLLTPGTNTEAFF
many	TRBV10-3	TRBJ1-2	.	TGTGCCATCAGTGAGCGGGGGGGCTATGGCTACACCTTC	CAISERGGYGYTF
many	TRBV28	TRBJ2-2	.	TGTGCCAGCACCTCACTAGGGGAAATCGTAACCGGGGAGCTGTTTTTT	CASTSLGEIVTGELFF
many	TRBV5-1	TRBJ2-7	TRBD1	TGCGCCAGCAGCCCGACAGGGGCCTACGAGCAGTACTTC	CASSPTGAYEQYF
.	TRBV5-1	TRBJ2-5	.	TGTGCCAGCAGCTTGGGGGTACTGAGTCAAGAGACCCAGTACTTC	CASSLGVLSQETQYF
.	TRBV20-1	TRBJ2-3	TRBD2	TGCAGTGCTAGAGATACCGGGAGACTAGCGGGGGGAACTACGCAGTATTTT	CSARDTGRLAGGTTQYF